These 32 T cell receptor beta chains were all obtained from the same sample, sequenced in a study of blood T cells in healthy people across ages. A second PCR, run for roughly 7 to 11 cycles, used a sample-barcoded 5' primer plus a J-beta primer mix. TCRdb called the 5' RACE reads again in MiXCR, with one record for every CDR3 protein. The repertoire includes around 650,000 distinct CDR3 sequences, around 41% of them detected once, and approximately 31% sits in the top ten. The sequenced sample consisted of blood. These receptors came from a man older than 75 in good health.

The V gene is TRBV4-3, the J gene TRBJ2-7; D is uncertain. Germline CDR1 LGHNA, CDR2 YSLEER. The germline V and J ends were trimmed by 0 bases and 2 bases, with 8 bases remaining between them. This CDR3 has 14 residues. The CDR3 DNA reads TGCGCCAGCAGCCAAGACGATACGGCCTACGAGCAGTACTTC. Translation: CASSQDDTAYEQYF.

This chain uses TRBV3-1 with TRBJ2-4; possibly TRBD2 for D (6 bases). The CDR3 is 15 residues long. The germline gives CDR1 LGHDT, CDR2 YNNKEL (reference sequence). The V gene lost 1 base and the J gene lost 15 bases, with 22 bases spanning the gap. The DNA for the CDR3 is TGTGCCAGCAGCCAAGTTTTTTCTAGCGTGAGTTGGCGGTACTTC. It codes for CASSQVFSSVSWRYF.

This clonotype showed up just a few times. The V and J genes are TRBV12-3 or TRBV12-4 and TRBJ2-3; 8 bases are a match to TRBD2. With V trimmed by 3 bases and J by 3 bases, 20 bases remained unmatched. This CDR3 comprises 20 residues. Here the CDR3 reads CASSFRDLLAAQRGTDTQYF. The CDR3, as DNA: TGTGCCAGCAGTTTTAGGGACTTACTAGCGGCCCAAAGAGGTACAGATACGCAGTATTTT.

The chain combines TRBV6-2 or TRBV6-3 with TRBJ2-7; TRBD2 matches at 9 bases. The J call is uncertain, as TRBJ2-5 better fits the DNA end. Germline lookup yields CDR1 MNHEY and CDR2 SVGEGT. The CDR3 has 15 residues. CDR3 sequence reads: CASSSQREVGETQYF. CDR3 nucleotide sequence: TGTGCCAGCAGTTCCCAGCGGGAGGTCGGGGAGACCCAGTACTTC.

In its sample, this clonotype was seen a few times. The rearrangement links TRBV4-3 to TRBJ2-7; TRBD1 matches 10 bases. Germline loops: CDR1 LGHNA, CDR2 YSLEER. J was trimmed by 0 bases and V by 4 bases; bases with no gene match: 12. The CDR3 totals 18 residues. CDR3 bases: TGCGCCAGCAGCCGCAAACAGAGGACAGGGGGTGGCTCCTACGAGCAGTACTTC. Encoded protein: CASSRKQRTGGGSYEQYF.

The CDR3 reads CSAKRTTSGGATQYF. The CDR3, as DNA: TGCAGTGCTAAACGAACCACTAGCGGGGGGGCTACGCAGTATTTT. This rearrangement joins TRBV20-1 to TRBJ2-3; 13 nucleotides line up with TRBD2. The CDR3 is 15 residues long. The V gene end was trimmed by 4 bases and the J gene end by 8 bases; junction bases not matched to a gene: 9. Per the germline V gene, CDR1 is DFQATT and CDR2 is SNEGSKA (reference sequence).

This chain uses TRBV20-1 with TRBJ2-7; maybe TRBD2 (5 bases). CDR1 and CDR2 (germline): DFQATT, SNEGSKA (reference sequence). CDR3 length: 11 amino acids. Trimming left V 6 bases short and J 5 bases short, with 11 bases between. CDR3 in DNA: TGCAGTGCGAAAGGAGGCCACGAGCAGTACTTC. As protein: CSAKGGHEQYF.

In this sample, this clonotype turned up once. The chain links TRBV9 to TRBJ2-3; 8 bases are a match to TRBD2. The germline V gene has CDR1 SGDLS and CDR2 YYNGEE. The V and J ends lost 0 bases and 5 bases, in that order; junction bases with no gene match: 8. The CDR3 is made up of 16 amino acids. The CDR3 loop reads CASSVGSAGVQDTQYF. DNA of the CDR3: TGTGCCAGCAGCGTAGGCTCAGCGGGAGTTCAAGATACGCAGTATTTT.

This clonotype came up a few times. This sequence joins TRBV4-2 and TRBJ1-2, with D unresolved. The CDR3 runs 14 residues. CDR1 and CDR2 from the germline V gene are LGHNA and YNFKEQ. Between the trimmed V and J ends, which lost 0 bases and 0 bases, there was a span of 5 bases. CDR3 DNA sequence: TGTGCCAGCAGCCAAGAAACAGCTAACTATGGCTACACCTTC. It codes for CASSQETANYGYTF.

In its sample, this clonotype was seen many times. The gene calls are TRBV9 and TRBJ2-1, with D possibly TRBD2 on 5 matching bases. The germline V and J ends were trimmed by 3 bases and 0 bases, with 13 bases remaining between them. The germline V gene encodes CDR1 SGDLS and CDR2 YYNGEE. This CDR3 has 16 amino acids. The CDR3 spells CASSDSDGNSYNEQFF. In DNA form, the CDR3 reads TGTGCCAGCAGCGATTCCGACGGGAACTCCTACAATGAGCAGTTCTTC.

This clonotype has at least ten counts. The chain joins TRBV3-1 to TRBJ1-1, with D possibly matching TRBD1 (5 bases). The CDR3 sequence is 13 residues long. The V and J ends lost 1 base and 11 bases respectively, with 14 bases between them. The V gene's germline CDR1 is LGHDT and CDR2 YNNKEL (reference sequence). CDR3 sequence (DNA): TGTGCCAGCAGCCAAGGGACCGGGACGGAGGCTTTCTTT. It specifies CASSQGTGTEAFF.

This rearrangement joins TRBV20-1 to TRBJ2-7, with 9 positions matching TRBD2. V trimming: 5 bases; J trimming: 3 bases; junction bases outside the gene matches: 8. Germline V lookup: CDR1 DFQATT, CDR2 SNEGSKA (reference sequence). This CDR3 contains 14 residues. CDR3 amino acids: CSAFLLAGLYEQYF. The CDR3 region has the DNA TGCAGTGCTTTTCTACTAGCGGGCCTCTACGAGCAGTACTTC.

The chain joins TRBV3-1 to TRBJ2-3, with 7 bases identical to TRBD1. V shed 4 bases, J shed 6 bases, and the junction held 13 bases outside the gene matches. This CDR3 has 16 amino acids. Germline V gene sequence: CDR1 LGHDT, CDR2 YNNKEL (reference sequence). The CDR3 nucleotides read TGTGCCAGCAGCCCCGCCGGGGACCCCAGGGGGGATACGCAGTATTTT. Translation: CASSPAGDPRGDTQYF.

This chain links TRBV20-1 with TRBJ1-2; D uncertain. This CDR3 comprises 14 residues. Trimming took 1 base from V and 4 from J, leaving 13 bases between them. From germline, CDR1 is DFQATT and CDR2 SNEGSKA (reference sequence). The CDR3 DNA is TGCAGTGCTAGAGGGACGTCTATTGGCTATGGCTACACCTTC. This gives the protein CSARGTSIGYGYTF.

This chain joins TRBV7-9 and TRBJ1-5; possibly TRBD1 for D (6 bases). There are 14 residues in the CDR3. With 8 bases removed from V and 3 bases from J, the gap between germline ends came to 14 bases. Germline V gene data show CDR1 as SEHNR and CDR2 as FQNEAQ (reference sequence). CDR3 residues: CASASGETNQPQHF. CDR3 DNA: TGTGCCAGCGCCTCAGGGGAAACCAATCAGCCCCAGCATTTT.

The rearrangement joins TRBV3-1 to TRBJ1-1; TRBD1 agrees at 8 bases. The CDR3 covers 15 residues. V lost 4 bases to trimming and J lost 10 bases; unmatched junction nucleotides: 14. CDR1 is LGHDT and CDR2 is YNNKEL in the germline V gene (reference sequence). CDR3 loop: CASSPYTGGHTGAFF. CDR3 nucleotides: TGTGCCAGCAGCCCTTATACAGGGGGTCACACGGGAGCTTTCTTT.

The rearrangement links TRBV6-2 or TRBV6-3 to TRBJ2-1; weak D call: TRBD2 (5 bases). Germline V lookup: CDR1 MNHEY, CDR2 SVGEGT. The V end was cut by 8 bases, the J end by 4 bases, with 15 bases between. CDR3 length: 14 residues. The CDR3 is CASFMDSEYNEQFF. In nucleotides, the CDR3 is TGTGCCAGCTTTATGGATAGCGAATACAATGAGCAGTTCTTC.

This clonotype was observed a few times. This rearrangement joins TRBV5-1 to TRBJ2-1; D possibly uses TRBD1 or TRBD2 (5 bases each). This CDR3 spans 15 amino acids. V lost 0 bases to trimming and J lost 7 bases, with 14 bases between them. The germline V gene has CDR1 SGHRS and CDR2 YFSETQ. The CDR3 sequence: CASSLDRVWGNEQFF. The CDR3 nucleotides are TGCGCCAGCAGCTTGGATCGGGTGTGGGGGAATGAGCAGTTCTTC.

J is TRBJ2-6 and V is TRBV20-1, with D unresolved. V dropped 1 base and J dropped 1 base, with 8 bases sitting between them. The germline CDR1 and CDR2 sequences are DFQATT and SNEGSKA (reference sequence). The CDR3 totals 15 residues. The CDR3 nucleotides read TGCAGTGCTAGAGCGGTAGGGTCTGGGGCCAACGTCCTGACTTTC. Its translation: CSARAVGSGANVLTF.

J is TRBJ2-3 and V is TRBV19, with 13 positions matching TRBD2. CDR1 is LNHDA and CDR2 is SQIVND in the germline V gene (reference sequence). Trimming at V came to 5 bases and at J to 4 bases, leaving 6 bases not matched to a gene. The CDR3 has 16 amino acids. The CDR3 coding sequence is TGTGCCAGTAGTTCGAGACTAGCGGGGGGTGCAGATACGCAGTATTTT. This sequence encodes CASSSRLAGGADTQYF.

This rearrangement joins TRBV2 to TRBJ1-6, with 7 bases matching TRBD1. Germline loops: CDR1 SNHLY, CDR2 FYNNEI. V trimming: 6 bases; J trimming: 7 bases; junction bases outside the gene matches: 9. The CDR3 is 15 amino acids. The CDR3 DNA is TGTGCCAGCAGGGGGGGGACAGCCTTGAATTCACCCCTCCACTTT. Translation: CASRGGTALNSPLHF. Looking up the rest from reference TRBV2 and TRBJ1-6 gives the full variable domain: EPEVTQTPSHQVTQMGQEVILRCVPISNHLYFYWYRQILGQKVEFLVSFYNNEISEKSEIFDDQFSVERPDGSNFTLKIRSTKLEDSAMYFCASRGGTALNSPLHFGNGTRLTVT.

This rearrangement joins TRBV6-1 to TRBJ2-7; D is possibly TRBD2 (7 bases). Germline V gives CDR1 MNHNS, CDR2 SASEGT. The CDR3 is 14 amino acids. The V gene lost 1 base and the J gene lost 7 bases, with 14 bases spanning the gap. The CDR3 is CASSEVKGGREQYF. CDR3 coding DNA: TGTGCCAGCAGTGAAGTTAAGGGGGGGCGGGAGCAGTACTTC.

The rearrangement uses TRBV6-1 and TRBJ1-2, with D uncertain. The V end lost 9 bases, the J end lost 3 bases, and 20 bases lay between the germline ends. CDR3 size: 15 residues. In germline, CDR1 is MNHNS, CDR2 SASEGT. The CDR3 loop reads CASQKGTAPDYGYTF. The CDR3 nucleotides read TGTGCCAGTCAGAAGGGAACAGCCCCAGACTATGGCTACACCTTC.

V gene TRBV7-9 combines with J gene TRBJ2-3; D not resolved. Trimming pared 6 bases from V and 3 bases from J, leaving 13 bases between. The CDR3 covers 14 residues. CDR1 is SEHNR, CDR2 FQNEAQ, per germline (reference sequence). Here the CDR3 reads CASSLSTVTDTQYF. DNA for the CDR3: TGTGCCAGCAGTTTATCGACCGTGACAGATACGCAGTATTTT.

The CDR3 protein is CASSLELRSYEQYF. CDR3 bases: TGTGCCAGCAGCTTAGAACTGCGATCCTACGAGCAGTACTTC. The V and J genes are TRBV7-2 and TRBJ2-7; no clear D gene. Germline CDR1 and CDR2: SGHTA and FQGNSA. This CDR3 has 14 residues. V was pared by 1 base and J by 1 base, with 8 bases between.

J is TRBJ2-7 and V is TRBV28; TRBD1 aligns across 12 bases. Germline-derived CDR1 and CDR2 are MDHEN and SYDVKM. The CDR3 sequence is 17 residues long. The V gene end was trimmed by 4 bases and the J gene end by 5 bases; junction bases not matched to a gene: 12. CDR3 sequence (DNA): TGTGCCAGCAGTTCAATAGGCGGGGACAGGGGGCAACACGAGCAGTACTTC. This encodes CASSSIGGDRGQHEQYF.

The rearrangement links TRBV7-6 to TRBJ2-2, with D tentatively TRBD2 (5 bases). Trimming pared 1 base from V and 0 bases from J, leaving 6 bases between. The length of the CDR3 is 15 residues. Per germline, CDR1 SGHVS and CDR2 FNYEAQ. As DNA, the CDR3 is TGTGCCAGCAGCTTAGAACTAGCGAACACCGGGGAGCTGTTTTTT. This codes for CASSLELANTGELFF.

Comment on this clonotype: A much larger clone lies a single base off, so this may be a read error. The chain uses TRBV6-6 and TRBJ2-7; D remains unclear. Germline CDR1 MNHNY, CDR2 SVGAGI (reference sequence). V was trimmed by 9 bases and J by 12 bases, leaving 24 bases between them. This CDR3 contains 13 residues. The CDR3 here is CASRKGRVETPYF. The CDR3 DNA sequence: TGTGCCAGTAGAAAAGGACGGGTAGAGACCCCGTACTTC.

The J gene is TRBJ2-5, the V gene TRBV7-9, with a weak D call TRBD1 (5 bases). V dropped 5 bases and J dropped 3 bases, with 13 bases sitting between them. The CDR3 totals 14 residues. Germline V gives CDR1 SEHNR, CDR2 FQNEAQ (reference sequence). The CDR3 nucleotides read TGTGCCAGCAGCCCCCACCGACAGAAAGAGACCCAGTACTTC. The encoded protein is CASSPHRQKETQYF.

This clonotype was recorded a few times. The chain recombines TRBV20-1 with TRBJ2-1; D is possibly TRBD2 (7 bases). V was pared by 4 bases and J by 3 bases, with 16 bases between. This CDR3 contains 15 residues. CDR1 and CDR2 (germline): DFQATT, SNEGSKA (reference sequence). Here the CDR3 reads CSATGEAGNYNEQFF. In DNA form, the CDR3 reads TGCAGTGCTACAGGGGAAGCGGGGAACTACAATGAGCAGTTCTTC.

There are many counts of this clonotype. The chain is built from TRBV12-3 or TRBV12-4 and TRBJ2-5; the D gene could be TRBD1 or TRBD2 (6 bases each). CDR3 size: 14 residues. The V end lost 3 bases, the J end lost 11 bases, and 19 bases lay between the germline ends. The CDR3 here is CASSLTGAPGEQYF. As DNA, the CDR3 is TGTGCCAGCAGTTTGACGGGGGCGCCGGGGGAGCAGTACTTC.

The chain recombines TRBV12-3 or TRBV12-4 with TRBJ1-5; D perhaps matches TRBD1 (5 bases). Between the trimmed V and J ends, which lost 5 bases and 4 bases, there was a span of 9 bases. There are 13 residues in the CDR3. CDR3 amino acids: CASSTGVNQPQHF. In DNA, the CDR3 is TGTGCCAGCAGTACAGGCGTAAATCAGCCCCAGCATTTT.